A selection of T cell receptor beta chains follows, all from one sample in a study of T cell responses to AZD1222 COVID-19 vaccine. Repertoires were generated with immunoSEQ multiplex PCR, while TCRdb's copy carries only in-frame clones and drops some. This table has around 130,000 clones, roughly 88% appearing once. Sequenced material: peripheral blood, taken on day 0 of AZD1222 vaccination. These receptors were taken from an adult in good health. Both conserved end residues are part of each CDR3. The order of the fields is J gene, clone size, V gene, D gene, CDR3 protein, CDR3 DNA. A D gene is named only where the DNA matches it firmly. Some rows have no size entry. The others give once, few or many, or a class for an expanded clone.

TRBJ1-2 . TRBV6-4 . CASRSPGRGGGYTF TGTGCCAGCAGAAGCCCGGGACGAGGCGGGGGCTACACCTTC
TRBJ2-7 . TRBV21-1 . CASSKKGQSIYEQYF TGTGCCAGCAGCAAGAAGGGACAGAGTATCTACGAGCAGTACTTC
TRBJ1-1 . TRBV3-1/TRBV3-2 . CASSQDMGWVNTEAFF TGTGCCAGCAGCCAAGATATGGGCTGGGTGAACACTGAAGCTTTCTTT
TRBJ1-2 . TRBV12-3/TRBV12-4 . CASSFTSYGYTF TGTGCCAGCAGTTTCACTTCCTATGGCTACACCTTC
TRBJ2-5 . TRBV7-2 . CASSTNWGLQTQYF TGTGCCAGCAGCACCAATTGGGGGCTGCAGACCCAGTACTTC
TRBJ1-3 . TRBV3-1/TRBV3-2 . CASSQDVDLRLGTGNTIYF TGTGCCAGCAGCCAAGATGTGGACCTAAGGTTGGGCACTGGAAACACCATATATTTT
TRBJ2-5 . TRBV7-9 . CASSFIKVRTATQYF TGTGCCAGCAGCTTCATTAAAGTTCGGACCGCGACCCAGTACTTC
TRBJ1-5 . TRBV19 TRBD1 CASSPPLGQWYSNQPQHF TGTGCCAGTAGTCCTCCCCTGGGACAGTGGTATAGCAATCAGCCCCAGCATTTT
TRBJ2-1 . TRBV7-3 TRBD1 CASNRPGQGSNEQFF TGTGCCAGCAACAGACCGGGACAGGGGTCCAATGAGCAGTTCTTC
TRBJ2-5 . TRBV5-5 TRBD2 CASSRGLAGLEVGGTQYF TGTGCCAGCAGCCGCGGACTAGCGGGATTAGAGGTGGGAGGGACCCAGTACTTC
TRBJ2-1 . TRBV7-2 . CASSYKGTEVRAEQFF TGTGCCAGCAGCTACAAGGGGACGGAGGTCCGGGCTGAGCAGTTCTTC
TRBJ1-1 . TRBV7-3 TRBD1 CASSAQGARGTEAFF TGTGCCAGCAGCGCACAGGGGGCGCGGGGCACTGAAGCTTTCTTT
TRBJ2-7 . TRBV30 . CAIMARSYEQYF TGTGCCATCATGGCTCGCTCCTACGAGCAGTACTTC
TRBJ1-1 . TRBV7-3 . CASSQQGNTEAFF TGTGCCAGCAGCCAACAAGGGAACACTGAAGCTTTCTTT
TRBJ2-2 . TRBV6-1 . CASSEHYGPTGELFF TGTGCCAGCAGTGAACATTATGGGCCCACCGGGGAGCTGTTTTTT
TRBJ2-7 . TRBV12-3/TRBV12-4 . CASSFQRSYEQYF TGTGCCAGCAGTTTTCAGCGATCCTACGAGCAGTACTTC
TRBJ2-7 once TRBV4-3 TRBD2 CASSQSYEGLAWYEQYF TGCGCCAGCAGCCAATCTTATGAGGGACTAGCGTGGTACGAGCAGTACTTC
TRBJ2-3 . TRBV12-3/TRBV12-4 . CASSLQGAQYF TGTGCCAGCAGTTTACAGGGAGCGCAGTATTTT
TRBJ2-1 . TRBV14 TRBD2 CASSRGVAGVWNEQFF TGTGCCAGCAGCCGAGGGGTAGCGGGAGTCTGGAATGAGCAGTTCTTC
TRBJ2-7 . TRBV30 . CAWSVGGTYEQYF TGTGCCTGGAGTGTAGGCGGGACCTACGAGCAGTACTTC
TRBJ1-1 . TRBV30 TRBD1 CAWTKTGRNTEAFF TGTGCCTGGACCAAGACAGGGAGGAACACTGAAGCTTTCTTT
TRBJ1-4 once TRBV7-9 . CASSLGAEKLFF TGTGCCAGCAGCTTAGGTGCCGAAAAACTGTTTTTT
TRBJ1-1 . TRBV18 . CASSPQVDKANTEAFF TGTGCCAGCTCACCACAGGTGGATAAAGCGAACACTGAAGCTTTCTTT
TRBJ1-5 . TRBV27 . CASSLSTGNQPQHF TGTGCCAGCAGTTTATCAACAGGGAATCAGCCCCAGCATTTT
TRBJ1-1 . TRBV13 . CASSFYFGGTEAFF TGTGCCAGCAGCTTTTATTTCGGTGGGACTGAAGCTTTCTTT
TRBJ1-2 . TRBV7-3 . CASSLGPNYGYTF TGTGCCAGCAGCCTGGGCCCTAACTATGGCTACACCTTC
TRBJ2-7 once TRBV5-1 . CASSLRWGTGHEQYF TGCGCCAGCAGCTTGCGTTGGGGGACCGGCCACGAGCAGTACTTC
TRBJ1-2 . TRBV7-9 . CASTVGTEGYTF TGTGCCAGCACCGTTGGGACGGAAGGCTACACCTTC
TRBJ2-1 . TRBV28 . CASSRLEGAYNEQFF TGTGCCAGCAGTCGTCTGGAGGGGGCCTACAATGAGCAGTTCTTC
TRBJ2-3 . TRBV5-3 TRBD2 CARSQSLSREAIDTQYF TGTGCCAGAAGCCAATCCTTATCGCGGGAGGCTATAGATACGCAGTATTTT
TRBJ2-7 . TRBV4-1 . CASSSPGTSRQNEQYF TGCGCCAGCAGCAGTCCCGGGACAAGCCGGCAGAACGAGCAGTACTTC
TRBJ2-5 . TRBV7-2 . CASSAGYQETQYF TGTGCCAGCAGCGCTGGCTATCAAGAGACCCAGTACTTC
TRBJ2-2 once TRBV9 . CASSVVWTTGELFF TGTGCCAGCAGCGTAGTCTGGACCACCGGGGAGCTGTTTTTT
TRBJ1-6 once TRBV3-1/TRBV3-2 TRBD1 CASTPWGQDNSPLHF TGTGCCAGCACCCCGTGGGGACAGGATAATTCACCCCTCCACTTT
TRBJ2-3 . TRBV4-2 TRBD2 CASSPEASGRGADTQYF TGTGCCAGCAGCCCGGAAGCTAGCGGGAGGGGCGCAGATACGCAGTATTTT
TRBJ2-1 . TRBV9 TRBD1 CASSTTGAQFNEQFF TGTGCCAGCAGCACCACAGGGGCCCAATTCAATGAGCAGTTCTTC
TRBJ1-2 . TRBV30 . CAWSVLDGYTF TGTGCCTGGAGTGTATTAGATGGCTACACCTTC
TRBJ1-3 . TRBV9 . CASSSQRAHLDTIYF TGTGCCAGCAGCTCTCAACGGGCCCACCTTGACACCATATATTTT
TRBJ1-4 . TRBV14 . CASSQGTVNEKLFF TGTGCCAGCAGCCAAGGGACGGTTAATGAAAAACTGTTTTTT
TRBJ2-2 . TRBV14 TRBD2 CASSQKKLAGRAGELFF TGTGCCAGCAGCCAGAAAAAACTAGCGGGTCGGGCCGGGGAGCTGTTTTTT
TRBJ2-1 . TRBV5-1 . CASSFIAASNEQFF TGCGCCAGCAGTTTCATAGCGGCCTCCAATGAGCAGTTCTTC
TRBJ2-2 . TRBV29-1 TRBD2 CSASGSEAGELFF TGCAGCGCTAGCGGGAGTGAGGCCGGGGAGCTGTTTTTT
TRBJ1-2 . TRBV27 . CASSPQTGGGFYGYTF TGTGCCAGCAGTCCTCAGACTGGAGGGGGTTTCTATGGCTACACCTTC
TRBJ2-7 . TRBV5-4 . CASSFGRSDSYEQYF TGTGCCAGCAGCTTCGGGCGGAGCGACTCCTACGAGCAGTACTTC
TRBJ2-1 . TRBV5-5 TRBD2 CASSGSGEGYNEQFF TGTGCCAGCAGCGGCTCCGGGGAGGGCTACAATGAGCAGTTCTTC
TRBJ1-2 . TRBV5-1 TRBD1 CASSRGQGAAPLPYGYTF TGCGCCAGCAGCCGCGGACAGGGGGCGGCTCCCTTGCCCTATGGCTACACCTTC
TRBJ1-1 . TRBV7-9 . CASSSLRGEAFF TGTGCCAGCAGCTCCCTGAGAGGGGAAGCTTTCTTT
TRBJ1-1 . TRBV5-4 . CASSDSQF TGTGCCAGCAGCGACAGCCAATTT
TRBJ2-1 . TRBV28 . CASSLAGALGDEQFF TGTGCCAGCAGTTTAGCGGGGGCCCTTGGGGATGAGCAGTTCTTC
TRBJ1-2 . TRBV7-2 . CASGSGTPYGYTF TGTGCCAGCGGAAGTGGGACCCCCTATGGCTACACCTTC
TRBJ2-5 once TRBV27 TRBD1 CASSLLGTGEETQYF TGTGCCAGCAGTTTATTAGGGACAGGGGAAGAGACCCAGTACTTC
TRBJ1-2 . TRBV5-6 TRBD1 CASSSSGSQGRRSYTF TGTGCCAGCAGTTCGTCTGGTTCACAGGGGAGAAGGAGCTACACCTTC
TRBJ1-2 few TRBV6-2/TRBV6-3 TRBD1 CASSYSDRDGYTF TGTGCCAGCAGTTACTCGGACAGGGATGGCTACACCTTC